The 16 T cell receptor beta chains below come from one sample, sequenced in a study of human T cells and chemical hapten exposure. Via MiXCR, TCRdb re-called the RACE reads, giving one row per CDR3 protein. The sample contains just over 350,000 distinct CDR3 sequences, about 6.3% of which appear only once. Time point in this sample: patch test 2, 6 weeks after DPC sensitization. Regarding treatment: therapeutic diphenylcyclopropenone sensitization with weekly scalp DPC. The material was whole blood, obtained in connection with sensitization to the hapten diphenylcyclopropenone (DPC). The receptors shown here come from a woman aged 18-35 years with alopecia areata. Some clones in this sample may be carry-over from other donors' samples.

This clonotype occurred many times. J is TRBJ2-7 and V is TRBV6-5; D is perhaps TRBD1 (5 bases). From germline, CDR1 is MNHEY and CDR2 SVGAGI. With 4 bases removed from V and 3 bases from J, the gap between germline ends came to 16 bases. The CDR3 is 15 residues long. The CDR3 spells CASSSGQGNLYEQYF. For the CDR3, the DNA is TGTGCCAGCAGTTCCGGGCAGGGTAATCTCTACGAGCAGTACTTC.

The sample holds many counts of this clonotype. The gene calls are TRBV6-5 and TRBJ2-6, with TRBD1 matching 7 bases. V gave up 5 bases and J gave up 0 bases; unmatched junction bases: 7. Germline CDR1 is MNHEY and CDR2 is SVGAGI. CDR3 length: 17 amino acids. The CDR3 spells CASSPRDSSSGANVLTF. For the CDR3, the DNA is TGTGCCAGCAGTCCCCGGGACAGCTCCTCTGGGGCCAACGTCCTGACTTTC.

Ten or more counts support this clonotype. This chain uses TRBV7-2 with TRBJ1-2; D is possibly TRBD1 (5 bases). Germline V gives CDR1 SGHTA, CDR2 FQGNSA. Trimming shortened V by 1 base and J by 8 bases, and 14 bases separated the two germline ends. The CDR3 has 14 residues. In DNA, the CDR3 is TGTGCCAGCAGCTTAGAGAGAGGAGGGGTAGGCTACACCTTC. Translation: CASSLERGGVGYTF. The entire variable domain, with the rest obtained from reference TRBV7-2 and TRBJ1-2, is as follows: GAGVSQSPSNKVTEKGKDVELRCDPISGHTALYWYRQSLGQGLEFLIYFQGNSAPDKSGLPSDRFSAERTGGSVSTLTIQRTQQEDSAVYLCASSLERGGVGYTFGSGTRLTVV.

This clonotype was recorded a few times. The CDR3 nucleotides are TGTGCCAGCAGTTTAGGGGACTCCGGGCCACTCACCTCTGGGGCCAACGTCCTGACTTTC. It encodes CASSLGDSGPLTSGANVLTF. The rearrangement uses TRBV28 and TRBJ2-6; tentative D call: TRBD2 (6 bases). This CDR3 contains 20 residues. CDR1 is MDHEN and CDR2 is SYDVKM in the germline V gene. V lost 2 bases, J lost 0 bases, and 20 bases lay in between.

This clonotype came up many times. The chain is built from TRBV29-1 and TRBJ2-3; a possible D gene is TRBD2 (7 bases). The CDR3 contains 15 residues. V was cut by 1 base and J by 2 bases, with 13 bases left in between. Germline CDR1 is SQVTM and CDR2 is ANQGSEA. CDR3 DNA: TGCAGCGTTGAAGGAGGGGGGGCCGACACAGATACGCAGTATTTT. The encoded protein is CSVEGGGADTDTQYF.

The chain joins TRBV7-9 to TRBJ1-2; D possibly corresponds to TRBD1 (5 bases). The germline gives CDR1 SEHNR, CDR2 FQNEAQ (reference sequence). With 5 bases removed from V and 0 bases from J, the gap between germline ends came to 16 bases. This CDR3 is 16 amino acids long. DNA of the CDR3: TGTGCCAGCAGCCCAGAAGGGGCCAGGGCTAACTATGGCTACACCTTC. Translating it yields CASSPEGARANYGYTF. The entire variable domain, with the rest obtained from reference TRBV7-9 and TRBJ1-2, is as follows: DTGVSQNPRHKITKRGQNVTFRCDPISEHNRLYWYRQTLGQGPEFLTYFQNEAQLEKSRLLSDRFSAERPKGSFSTLEIQRTEQGDSAMYLCASSPEGARANYGYTFGSGTRLTVV.

This clonotype was counted ten times or more. The V call is TRBV7-6, the J call TRBJ1-1; D unresolved. Deletions cut 1 base from V and 5 bases from J, with 17 bases between. CDR1 SGHVS and CDR2 FNYEAQ come from the germline V gene. The CDR3 totals 16 residues. The CDR3 coding sequence is TGTGCCAGCAGCTTAGGAGTAGGGTCGAGTGATACTGAAGCTTTCTTT. This gives the protein CASSLGVGSSDTEAFF. The whole variable domain, filled in from reference TRBV7-6 and TRBJ1-1, reads GAGVSQSPRYKVTKRGQDVALRCDPISGHVSLYWYRQALGQGPEFLTYFNYEAQQDKSGLPNDRFSAERPEGSISTLTIQRTEQRDSAMYRCASSLGVGSSDTEAFFGQGTRLTVV.

In this sample, this clonotype turned up a few times. The V and J genes are TRBV4-3 and TRBJ2-2; no firm D call. The CDR3 totals 18 residues. The V end lost 1 base, the J end lost 2 bases, and 17 bases lay between the germline ends. Germline V gives CDR1 LGHNA, CDR2 YSLEER. The CDR3 reads CASSQGLEKGLNTGELFF. In nucleotides, the CDR3 is TGCGCCAGCAGCCAAGGGCTTGAAAAGGGTCTTAACACCGGGGAGCTGTTTTTT.

This clonotype was detected only a few times. The rearrangement joins TRBV12-3 or TRBV12-4 to TRBJ2-3, with D hard to call. The CDR3 has 14 amino acids. V lost 3 bases and J lost 6, with 13 bases in between. CDR3 sequence reads: CASSFIGERDTQYF. The CDR3 DNA reads TGTGCCAGCAGTTTTATCGGCGAACGGGATACGCAGTATTTT.

This clonotype was observed at least ten times. The rearrangement joins TRBV6-6 to TRBJ2-3, with D perhaps matching TRBD2 (5 bases). V was pared by 7 bases and J by 2 bases, with 16 bases between. The CDR3 spans 15 residues. Per the germline V gene, CDR1 is MNHNY and CDR2 is SVGAGI (reference sequence). CDR3 sequence (DNA): TGTGCCAGCATTGAGCCCCTAGCTCCCACAGATACGCAGTATTTT. Protein sequence: CASIEPLAPTDTQYF.

This clonotype was detected a few times. The V and J genes are TRBV12-3 or TRBV12-4 and TRBJ2-1, with unresolved D. V was trimmed by 3 bases and J by 4 bases, leaving 7 bases between them. The CDR3 runs 13 residues. The CDR3 reads CASSFQVYNEQFF. In DNA, the CDR3 is TGTGCCAGCAGTTTCCAGGTGTACAATGAGCAGTTCTTC.

This chain connects TRBV6-2 or TRBV6-3 to TRBJ2-1, with 12 bases that match TRBD2. V lost 7 bases, J lost 7 bases, and 5 bases stayed unmatched. The CDR3 contains 14 residues. Germline CDR1 reads MNHEY; CDR2 reads SVGEGT. The DNA for the CDR3 is TGTGCCAGCAAGGGACTAGCGGGCTATAATGAGCAGTTCTTC. Residues: CASKGLAGYNEQFF.

This chain joins TRBV14 and TRBJ1-5, with D tentatively TRBD1 (5 bases). Trimming pared 0 bases from V and 0 bases from J, leaving 15 bases between. This CDR3 spans 18 amino acids. In germline, CDR1 is SGHDN, CDR2 FVKESK. The CDR3 bases are TGTGCCAGCAGCCAAGATTTCGGGGCGGATGATAGCAATCAGCCCCAGCATTTT. It yields the protein CASSQDFGADDSNQPQHF.

The chain combines TRBV2 with TRBJ1-2; 7 bases line up with TRBD1. V lost 5 bases to trimming and J lost 7 bases; unmatched junction nucleotides: 10. This CDR3 spans 14 amino acids. Germline loops: CDR1 SNHLY, CDR2 FYNNEI. CDR3 DNA sequence: TGTGCCAGCAGTTCACAGGGGAATTTCTTTGGCTACACCTTC. The encoded protein is CASSSQGNFFGYTF.

This clonotype occurred many times. J is TRBJ2-4 and V is TRBV11-1; 7 nucleotides align to TRBD1. Germline V CDR1 and CDR2: SGHAT, FQDESV (reference sequence). V trimming: 5 bases; J trimming: 7 bases; junction bases outside the gene matches: 8. This CDR3 is built from 14 residues. In DNA, the CDR3 is TGTGCCAGCAGCACCCAGGGGGTCGATAACATTCAGTACTTC. Its translation: CASSTQGVDNIQYF.

J is TRBJ2-1 and V is TRBV5-1, with D perhaps matching TRBD1 or TRBD2 (5 bases each). The CDR3 is 14 residues long. Trimming took 8 bases from V and 9 from J, leaving 21 bases between them. The germline V gene encodes CDR1 SGHRS and CDR2 YFSETQ. The CDR3 protein is CASTGTVDAGEQFF. The CDR3 region has the DNA TGCGCCAGTACCGGGACGGTCGATGCGGGTGAGCAGTTCTTC.